This TCR beta chain was identified in a study of T cells after yellow fever vaccination. Study findings and constraints: Most clones from primary vaccination were detected again post-booster (96% CD4, 88% CD8). The study found a weaker secondary response that peaked faster, day 5 versus 15.

TCR cDNA, made by 5'RACE template switching, carried an added universal primer site and UMIs. Using its own MiXCR run on the 5' RACE reads, TCRdb lists one record per CDR3 protein. The table shows hundreds of thousands of distinct CDR3 sequences, with just over 20% occurring only once. With respect to this clonotype: Its antigen is as yet unknown.

The CDR3 has 16 amino acids. Deletions cut 1 base from V and 0 bases from J, with 9 bases between. Germline CDR1 and CDR2: MGHRA and YSYEKL. The sequenced sample was PBMCs, obtained less than 25 days after the first yellow fever vaccination. V gene TRBV4-1 combines with J gene TRBJ1-4; D gene ambiguous. This clonotype was sampled from a man aged 18 to 29 who received the YFV17D yellow fever vaccine. This chain's CDR3 is CASSQGTAATNEKLFF. For the CDR3, the DNA is TGCGCCAGCAGCCAAGGGACGGCTGCAACTAATGAAAAACTGTTTTTT.